Shown below are 21 T cell receptor beta chains from a single sample sequenced in a study of shared clonotypes between healthy human individuals. Selected positively for CCR7 and CD45RO-negative, naive CD8 cells excluded terminally differentiated effector memory CD45RA+ cells. Sequencing was performed with immunoSEQ multiplex PCR; in TCRdb, only in-frame clones are kept and a portion is missing. The sample yields 700,000 to 950,000 clones, approximately 96% seen once. The sample was naive CD8+ T cells sorted from blood. All receptors derive from a young man in good health.

This clone was seen a single time. The chain recombines TRBV6-5 with TRBJ2-3, with D possibly being TRBD2 (6 bases). Trimming stripped 6 bases from V and 6 bases from J, with 10 bases between. Germline loops: CDR1 MNHEY, CDR2 SVGAGI. This CDR3 region has 12 residues. CDR3 amino acids: CASRGGEDTQYF. As DNA, the CDR3 is TGTGCCAGCAGGGGGGGAGAGGATACGCAGTATTTT.

A single count supports this clone. This rearrangement joins TRBV9 to TRBJ1-4; 7 bases match TRBD1. Germline assignment: CDR1 SGDLS and CDR2 YYNGEE. Trimming at V came to 4 bases and at J to 3 bases, leaving 12 bases not matched to a gene. The CDR3 contains 17 residues. This CDR3 reads CASSTPRRTGANEKLFF. For the CDR3, the DNA is TGTGCCAGCAGCACACCCCGCCGGACAGGTGCTAATGAAAAACTGTTTTTT.

V is TRBV7-9 and J is TRBJ2-5; D possibly corresponds to TRBD1 (5 bases). The length of the CDR3 is 13 residues. CDR1 is SEHNR, CDR2 FQNEAQ, per germline (reference sequence). V lost 6 bases and J 3 bases, leaving 11 bases between the germline ends. This CDR3 reads CASSSTVKETQYF. The CDR3 nucleotides are TGTGCCAGCAGTTCGACAGTTAAAGAGACCCAGTACTTC.

This clone has just one count. The same CDR3 is also encoded by other DNA sequences in this sample. The chain carries TRBV27 and TRBJ2-3; no reliable D call. V shed 0 bases and J shed 4 bases, with 5 bases lying between them. The CDR3 spans 13 residues. Germline V gives CDR1 MNHEY, CDR2 SMNVEV (reference sequence). CDR3 in amino acids: CASSLSRADTQYF. CDR3 DNA: TGTGCCAGCAGTTTATCGCGAGCAGATACGCAGTATTTT.

V gene TRBV9 combines with J gene TRBJ2-1; tentative D call: TRBD1 (5 bases). Germline CDR1 SGDLS, CDR2 YYNGEE. Trimming pared 3 bases from V and 2 bases from J, leaving 9 bases between. The CDR3 has 14 amino acids. CDR3 bases: TGTGCCAGCAGCGGGGCAGGGACCTACAATGAGCAGTTCTTC. Encoded protein: CASSGAGTYNEQFF.

The chain has TRBV15 and TRBJ2-3; 7 nucleotides match TRBD2. The CDR3 spans 12 residues. The germline gives CDR1 LNHNV, CDR2 YYDKDF (reference sequence). CDR3 loop: CASGLAPDTQYF. In DNA, the CDR3 is TGTGCTAGCGGGCTCGCCCCAGATACGCAGTATTTT.

J is TRBJ2-1 and V is TRBV10-2, with 10 bases aligning to TRBD2. Per the germline V gene, CDR1 is WSHSY and CDR2 is SAAADI. CDR3 size: 17 residues. V trimming: 4 bases; J trimming: 3 bases; junction bases outside the gene matches: 9. The CDR3 nucleotides are TGCGCCAGCAGTGGGTACGAACTAGCGGGAATCTACAATGAGCAGTTCTTC. As protein: CASSGYELAGIYNEQFF.

CDR3 region: CAWSAGTGRQPQHF. The CDR3 bases are TGTGCCTGGAGTGCCGGGACAGGGAGACAGCCCCAGCATTTT. V usage is TRBV30 and J usage is TRBJ1-5; TRBD1 matches 9 bases. In germline, CDR1 is GTSNPN, CDR2 SVGIG (reference sequence). The CDR3 is 14 residues long. V lost 1 base, J lost 7 bases, and 5 bases stayed unmatched.

V usage is TRBV6-1 and J usage is TRBJ2-7; 10 bases align to TRBD1. From germline, CDR1 is MNHNS and CDR2 SASEGT. V was clipped by 5 bases and J by 2 bases; unmatched bases: 6. The CDR3 length is 15 residues. The CDR3 loop reads CASSSSGTGAYEQYF. In DNA form, the CDR3 reads TGTGCCAGCAGTTCATCCGGGACAGGGGCCTACGAGCAGTACTTC.

The chain employs TRBV7-9 and TRBJ2-2; unclear D gene. V gave up 5 bases and J gave up 7 bases, with 5 bases separating them. The CDR3 length is 11 residues. Germline V gives CDR1 SEHNR, CDR2 FQNEAQ (reference sequence). This chain's CDR3 is CASSIGGELFF. CDR3 DNA sequence: TGTGCCAGCAGCATCGGCGGGGAGCTGTTTTTT.

In this sample, this clone turned up a few times. CDR3 coding DNA: TGTGCCAGCGGGTCAGGGGCGAACACTGAAGCTTTCTTT. This sequence encodes CASGSGANTEAFF. The chain carries TRBV6-5 and TRBJ1-1, with D possibly matching TRBD1 (6 bases). From germline, CDR1 is MNHEY and CDR2 SVGAGI. Trimming pared 8 bases from V and 1 base from J, leaving 11 bases between. The CDR3 covers 13 residues.

With respect to this clone: The sample has other DNA sequences that encode this CDR3 too. DNA of the CDR3: TGTGCCAGCAGGAGTCCTTACGAGCAGTACTTC. This translates into CASRSPYEQYF. V is TRBV27 and J is TRBJ2-7, with unresolved D. This CDR3 is built from 11 residues. V shed 6 bases and J shed 4 bases, with 7 bases lying between them. Looked up from germline, CDR1 is MNHEY and CDR2 is SMNVEV (reference sequence).

The V and J genes are TRBV7-6 and TRBJ2-3, with a weak D call TRBD2 (6 bases). V lost 3 bases and J 0 bases, leaving 16 bases between the germline ends. This CDR3 contains 17 residues. The germline V gene encodes CDR1 SGHVS and CDR2 FNYEAQ. CDR3 sequence (DNA): TGTGCCAGCAGCTTTCTACAAGCGGGCGTCAGCACAGATACGCAGTATTTT. Protein product: CASSFLQAGVSTDTQYF.

About this clone itself: Other DNA sequences in the same sample also yield this CDR3. The gene calls are TRBV27 and TRBJ2-1; D remains unclear. V lost 3 bases and J 0 bases, leaving 3 bases between the germline ends. Germline values: CDR1 MNHEY, CDR2 SMNVEV (reference sequence). The CDR3 length is 13 residues. Here the CDR3 reads CASSLSSYNEQFF. For the CDR3, the DNA is TGTGCCAGCAGTTTGAGCTCCTACAATGAGCAGTTCTTC.

The chain carries TRBV15 and TRBJ2-3; 9 bases line up with TRBD1. CDR1 is LNHNV, CDR2 YYDKDF, per germline (reference sequence). With 2 bases clipped from V and 7 bases from J, the junction kept 10 bases outside the gene matches. The CDR3 spans 16 residues. This chain's CDR3 is CATSRLTGTGYHTQYF. The CDR3 nucleotides read TGTGCCACCAGCAGATTAACCGGGACAGGGTATCATACGCAGTATTTT. Complete variable domain (other parts from reference TRBV15 and TRBJ2-3): DAMVIQNPRYQVTQFGKPVTLSCSQTLNHNVMYWYQQKSSQAPKLLFHYYDKDFNNEADTPDNFQSRRPNTSFCFLDIRSPGLGDTAMYLCATSRLTGTGYHTQYFGPGTRLTVL.

This chain links TRBV28 with TRBJ2-3; no reliable D call. Between the trimmed V and J ends, which lost 6 bases and 0 bases, there was a span of 7 bases. The CDR3 runs 13 residues. Looked up from germline, CDR1 is MDHEN and CDR2 is SYDVKM. This CDR3 is CASRSSSTDTQYF. The CDR3 DNA sequence: TGTGCCAGCAGATCAAGTAGCACAGATACGCAGTATTTT.

The chain is built from TRBV4-1 and TRBJ2-7; 8 nucleotides agree with TRBD1. Per the germline V gene, CDR1 is MGHRA and CDR2 is YSYEKL. V gave up 3 bases and J gave up 6 bases; unmatched junction bases: 7. CDR3 length: 14 residues. CDR3: CASSHPTGDLEQYF. CDR3 DNA: TGCGCCAGCAGCCATCCGACAGGGGATCTCGAGCAGTACTTC.

This clone was observed once. The chain couples TRBV6-5 to TRBJ1-2; 9 bases fit TRBD1. CDR1 and CDR2 (germline): MNHEY, SVGAGI. The CDR3 is 16 amino acids. V shed 0 bases and J 8 bases; nucleotides not matched to a gene: 10. The CDR3: CASSYSYRGPPEGYTF. Written as DNA, the CDR3 is TGTGCCAGCAGTTACTCATACAGGGGGCCTCCGGAGGGCTACACCTTC.

The rearrangement joins TRBV2 to TRBJ2-2, with D possibly being TRBD2 (5 bases). The CDR3 loop spans 14 amino acids. V lost 7 bases and J 3 bases, leaving 12 bases between the germline ends. The germline CDR1 and CDR2 sequences are SNHLY and FYNNEI. The CDR3 DNA follows: TGTGCCAGCACTAGCCCCCTTGACACCGGGGAGCTGTTTTTT. It codes for CASTSPLDTGELFF.

The rearrangement joins TRBV7-9 to TRBJ2-5; D assignment may be TRBD1 or TRBD2 (5 bases each). The CDR3 spans 16 residues. V dropped 6 bases and J dropped 4 bases, with 21 bases sitting between them. Germline loops: CDR1 SEHNR, CDR2 FQNEAQ (reference sequence). The CDR3 is CASSFLGETLVETQYF. CDR3 nucleotide sequence: TGTGCCAGCAGTTTCCTGGGGGAGACCCTAGTAGAGACCCAGTACTTC.

The chain links TRBV28 to TRBJ1-2, with unresolved D. The CDR3 length is 12 residues. Germline loops: CDR1 MDHEN, CDR2 SYDVKM. Trimming stripped 6 bases from V and 4 bases from J, with 9 bases between. This CDR3 reads CASREGGYGYTF. CDR3 bases: TGTGCCAGCAGGGAGGGAGGCTATGGCTACACCTTC.